This T cell receptor (beta chain) derives from a study of shared clonotypes between healthy human individuals. Produced via immunoSEQ multiplex PCR; TCRdb's table is partial and in-frame only. This sample has approximately 1.1 million clones, with more than 75% found just once. With V trimmed by 0 bases and J by 6 bases, 9 bases remained unmatched. Germline assignment: CDR1 SGHNT and CDR2 YYREEE (reference sequence). The CDR3 totals 16 residues. This sequence joins TRBV5-4 and TRBJ2-1; 7 bases align to TRBD2. The specimen was memory CD4+ T cells from PBMCs. Subset defined: CD45RA-negative fraction. This TCR derives from a man aged 18 to 35 in good health. Some clones in this sample may be carry-over from other donors' samples. CDR3 bases: TGTGCCAGCAGCTTGGGTGGGAGGGCCGGGGTCAATGAGCAGTTCTTC. This encodes CASSLGGRAGVNEQFF.